Below are 5 T cell receptor beta chains sequenced from a single sample in a study of blood T cell repertoires in COVID-19. Data came from immunoSEQ multiplex PCR; TCRdb stores just in-frame clones and leaves some out. Of hundreds of thousands of clones listed, about 70% are singletons. Specimen: peripheral blood. All receptors come from an elderly woman with acute or convalescent COVID-19.

The J gene is TRBJ1-6, the V gene TRBV25-1, with D possibly matching TRBD1 (5 bases). This CDR3 contains 14 residues. Deletions cut 1 base from V and 9 bases from J, with 10 bases between. Germline V gives CDR1 MGHDK, CDR2 SYGVNS. The CDR3 region has the DNA TGTGCCAGCAGTGAATGGGGAGGGGTTTCACCCCTCCACTTT. It is translated as CASSEWGGVSPLHF. Full variable domain (outside the CDR3, taken from reference TRBV25-1 and TRBJ1-6): EADIYQTPRYLVIGTGKKITLECSQTMGHDKMYWYQQDPGMELHLIHYSYGVNSTEKGDLSSESTVSRIRTEHFPLTLESARPSHTSQYLCASSEWGGVSPLHFGNGTRLTVT.

This chain links TRBV5-1 with TRBJ2-5; 9 positions match TRBD1. J was trimmed by 6 bases and V by 5 bases; bases with no gene match: 8. Germline-derived CDR1 and CDR2 are SGHRS and YFSETQ. The CDR3 runs to 14 residues. The CDR3 region has the DNA TGCGCCAGCAGTTTTACGGGACAGGGCCAGACCCAGTACTTC. Its protein product is CASSFTGQGQTQYF.

This chain uses TRBV6-6 with TRBJ1-2; 7 nucleotides line up with TRBD1. V was clipped by 6 bases and J by 4 bases; unmatched bases: 8. This CDR3 is 14 amino acids long. Germline-derived CDR1 and CDR2 are MNHNY and SVGAGI (reference sequence). This CDR3 reads CASRPGTVGYGYTF. The CDR3 bases are TGTGCCAGCAGACCCGGGACAGTCGGCTATGGCTACACCTTC.

This chain connects TRBV5-8 to TRBJ2-5; 7 bases match TRBD1. The CDR3 covers 12 residues. Germline CDR1 and CDR2: SGHTS and YDEGEE. Trimming removed 4 bases from V and 5 bases from J; junction bases left unmatched: 2. CDR3 DNA: TGTGCCAGCAGCCGGGACAGCGAGACCCAGTACTTC. Translated: CASSRDSETQYF.

CDR3 sequence reads: CASSPQGAGRETQYF. CDR3 DNA: TGTGCCAGCAGCCCCCAGGGGGCTGGGCGGGAGACCCAGTACTTC. The chain has TRBV11-3 and TRBJ2-5; 8 nucleotides line up with TRBD1. Germline CDR1 and CDR2: SGHNT and YENEEA. Trimming at V came to 5 bases and at J to 5 bases, leaving 10 bases not matched to a gene. The CDR3 is 15 amino acids.